What follows are 16 T cell receptor beta chains derived from one specimen sequenced in a study of blood T cell repertoires in COVID-19. Produced via immunoSEQ multiplex PCR; TCRdb's table is partial and in-frame only. The table has approximately 190,000 clones, roughly 90% seen once. The specimen was peripheral blood. Receptors were obtained from a woman between 40 and 55 years old who had recovered from COVID-19.

V usage is TRBV6-2 or TRBV6-3 and J usage is TRBJ2-7; TRBD1 matches 8 bases. J was trimmed by 3 bases and V by 2 bases; bases with no gene match: 3. The CDR3 contains 14 residues. CDR1 and CDR2 (germline): MNHEY, SVGEGT. CDR3 loop: CASSYPGTGYEQYF. The CDR3 DNA follows: TGTGCCAGCAGTTACCCCGGGACAGGCTACGAGCAGTACTTC.

The chain combines TRBV10-3 with TRBJ2-5; the match to TRBD2 covers 8 bases. V dropped 5 bases and J dropped 1; count of bases not matched to a gene: 6. Germline V gene lookup returns CDR1 ENHRY and CDR2 SYGVKD. The CDR3 sequence is 15 residues long. The CDR3 region is CAISPGLESQETQYF. The CDR3 DNA is TGTGCCATCAGTCCGGGACTAGAGTCCCAAGAGACCCAGTACTTC.

The chain recombines TRBV7-9 with TRBJ2-2; TRBD1 agrees at 8 bases. Trimming at V came to 5 bases and at J to 2 bases, leaving 1 base not matched to a gene. CDR1 SEHNR and CDR2 FQNEAQ come from the germline V gene (reference sequence). This CDR3 spans 14 amino acids. For the CDR3, the DNA is TGTGCCAGCAGCGGGACAGGAAACACCGGGGAGCTGTTTTTT. This sequence encodes CASSGTGNTGELFF.

The V and J genes are TRBV7-2 and TRBJ2-7; 9 nucleotides line up with TRBD2. The CDR3 is made up of 15 amino acids. Per the germline V gene, CDR1 is SGHTA and CDR2 is FQGNSA. With V trimmed by 5 bases and J by 4 bases, 9 bases remained unmatched. The CDR3 region is CASSRIPGLAYEQYF. CDR3 coding DNA: TGTGCCAGCAGCCGTATTCCGGGACTAGCTTACGAGCAGTACTTC.

V gene TRBV18 combines with J gene TRBJ2-7, with D tentatively TRBD1 (6 bases). The CDR3 is 16 amino acids. The V and J ends lost 6 bases and 5 bases respectively, with 23 bases between them. Per the germline V gene, CDR1 is KGHSH and CDR2 is LQKENI. The CDR3 reads CASSSRTQGMRNEQYF. The CDR3 DNA follows: TGTGCCAGCTCCTCTCGGACCCAGGGGATGAGAAACGAGCAGTACTTC.

The CDR3 nucleotides are TGCGCCAGCAGCCCCTTTAGCGGAGTAAGCACAGATACGCAGTATTTT. This gives the protein CASSPFSGVSTDTQYF. The gene calls are TRBV4-3 and TRBJ2-3; a possible D gene is TRBD2 (6 bases). V was cut by 4 bases and J by 0 bases, with 14 bases left in between. The CDR3 is made up of 16 amino acids. Germline CDR1 reads LGHNA; CDR2 reads YSLEER.

This sequence joins TRBV9 and TRBJ1-3; 7 nucleotides line up with TRBD1. Trimming removed 2 bases from V and 0 bases from J; junction bases left unmatched: 5. This CDR3 contains 16 residues. From germline, CDR1 is SGDLS and CDR2 YYNGEE. CDR3 coding DNA: TGTGCCAGCAGCGTGGCGGGACAGAACTCTGGAAACACCATATATTTT. It specifies CASSVAGQNSGNTIYF.

The chain carries TRBV2 and TRBJ1-3, with D possibly being TRBD1 (5 bases). This CDR3 region has 14 residues. Germline CDR1 reads SNHLY; CDR2 reads FYNNEI. V was shortened by 3 bases and J by 4 bases, with 10 bases between the two germline ends. CDR3 protein: CASSESGPGNTIYF. Written as DNA, the CDR3 is TGTGCCAGCAGTGAGTCAGGGCCAGGAAACACCATATATTTT.

This rearrangement joins TRBV3-1 (or the pseudogene TRBV3-2) to TRBJ2-1; 8 nucleotides match TRBD2. The CDR3 extends over 18 amino acids. Losses at the gene ends were 4 bases for V and 0 bases for J; bases not matched to a gene: 11. Germline V CDR1 and CDR2: LGHDT, YNNKEL (reference sequence). The CDR3 sequence: CASSPAGGAGGSYNEQFF. CDR3 sequence (DNA): TGTGCCAGCAGCCCGGCGGGGGGCGCGGGCGGCTCCTACAATGAGCAGTTCTTC.

The chain's CDR3 is CSVEGTSGSDEQFF. The DNA of the CDR3 is TGCAGCGTTGAAGGGACTAGCGGGAGTGATGAGCAGTTCTTC. The chain combines TRBV29-1 with TRBJ2-1; 13 bases match TRBD2. CDR3 length: 14 residues. The junction had 2 bases not matched to a gene; V was cut back by 1 base and J by 8 bases. Germline V lookup: CDR1 SQVTM, CDR2 ANQGSEA.

The chain couples TRBV5-8 to TRBJ1-4; the D gene is possibly TRBD1 (6 bases). V was cut by 5 bases and J by 4 bases, with 15 bases left in between. The germline CDR1 and CDR2 sequences are SGHTS and YDEGEE. The length of the CDR3 is 15 residues. The DNA for the CDR3 is TGTGCCAGCAGATCCCCGTTGGACAGTAATGAAAAACTGTTTTTT. This gives the protein CASRSPLDSNEKLFF.

A single count supports this clone. The rearrangement links TRBV6-2 or TRBV6-3 to TRBJ1-5; tentatively, D is TRBD1 (5 bases). V was shortened by 6 bases and J by 6 bases, with 12 bases between the two germline ends. Germline assignment: CDR1 MNHEY and CDR2 SVGEGT. The length of the CDR3 is 13 residues. The CDR3 sequence is CASSLTGGQPQHF. CDR3 bases: TGTGCCAGCAGCCTCACGGGGGGTCAGCCCCAGCATTTT.

The chain carries TRBV6-8 and TRBJ2-1, with a weak D call TRBD2 (5 bases). Germline V gene data show CDR1 as MNHGY and CDR2 as SAAAGT. The V gene lost 8 bases and the J gene lost 1 base, with 15 bases spanning the gap. This CDR3 contains 15 residues. CDR3 amino acids: CASGLTSGSYNEQFF. CDR3 DNA: TGTGCCAGCGGGTTGACTTCGGGGTCCTACAATGAGCAGTTCTTC.

The chain has TRBV27 and TRBJ2-7, with 10 positions matching TRBD1. The germline CDR1 and CDR2 sequences are MNHEY and SMNVEV (reference sequence). This CDR3 is built from 14 residues. V lost 7 bases to trimming and J lost 3 bases; unmatched junction nucleotides: 6. As DNA, the CDR3 is TGTGCCAGCATGGTGGGACAGGGGCGCTACGAGCAGTACTTC. It yields the protein CASMVGQGRYEQYF.

The chain combines TRBV2 with TRBJ1-4; 8 nucleotides agree with TRBD1. Germline CDR1 and CDR2: SNHLY and FYNNEI. This CDR3 is 15 amino acids long. Unmatched junction bases numbered 4, after V lost 2 bases and J lost 5 bases. The DNA for the CDR3 is TGTGCCAGCAGTGAACAGGGGGCCAAGAATGAAAAACTGTTTTTT. It is translated as CASSEQGAKNEKLFF.

In this sample, this clone turned up once. The rearrangement uses TRBV4-3 and TRBJ2-2; D gene unclear. Germline values: CDR1 LGHNA, CDR2 YSLEER. The CDR3 sequence is 16 residues long. V was clipped by 1 base and J by 0 bases, with 9 bases between them. CDR3 in DNA: TGCGCCAGCAGCCAAGTTGAACGGTCGAACACCGGGGAGCTGTTTTTT. Translating it yields CASSQVERSNTGELFF.